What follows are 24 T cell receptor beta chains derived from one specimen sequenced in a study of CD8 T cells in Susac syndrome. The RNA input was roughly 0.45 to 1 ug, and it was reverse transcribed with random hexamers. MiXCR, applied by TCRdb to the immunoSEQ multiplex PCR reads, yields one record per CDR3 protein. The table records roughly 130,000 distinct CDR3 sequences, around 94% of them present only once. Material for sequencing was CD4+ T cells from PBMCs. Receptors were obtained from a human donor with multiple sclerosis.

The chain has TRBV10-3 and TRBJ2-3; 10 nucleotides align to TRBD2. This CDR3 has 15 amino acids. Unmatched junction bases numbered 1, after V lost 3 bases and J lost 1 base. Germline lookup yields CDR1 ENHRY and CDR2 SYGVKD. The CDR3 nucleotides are TGTGCCATCAGTGATCTAGCGGGGGGCACAGATACGCAGTATTTT. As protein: CAISDLAGGTDTQYF.

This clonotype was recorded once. The CDR3 spells CASSLGPGGGGAPLHF. The CDR3 coding sequence is TGTGCCAGCAGCTTAGGTCCAGGTGGTGGGGGTGCACCCCTCCACTTT. V and J are TRBV7-2 and TRBJ1-6; D might be TRBD1 (5 bases). The germline V gene has CDR1 SGHTA and CDR2 FQGNSA. The CDR3 loop spans 16 amino acids. The germline V and J ends were trimmed by 1 base and 11 bases, with 18 bases remaining between them.

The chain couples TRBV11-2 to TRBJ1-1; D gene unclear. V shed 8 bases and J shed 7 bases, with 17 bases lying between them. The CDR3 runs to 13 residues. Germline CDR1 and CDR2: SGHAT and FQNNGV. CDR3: CASHRLGSFEAFF. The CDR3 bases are TGTGCCAGCCATAGGCTCGGAAGTTTTGAAGCTTTCTTT.

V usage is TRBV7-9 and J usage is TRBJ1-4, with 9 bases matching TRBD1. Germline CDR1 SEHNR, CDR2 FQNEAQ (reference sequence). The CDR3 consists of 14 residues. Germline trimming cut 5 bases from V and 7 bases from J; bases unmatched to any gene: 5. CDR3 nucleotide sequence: TGTGCCAGCAGCCCACAGGGGGCCGCTGAAAAACTGTTTTTT. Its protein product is CASSPQGAAEKLFF.

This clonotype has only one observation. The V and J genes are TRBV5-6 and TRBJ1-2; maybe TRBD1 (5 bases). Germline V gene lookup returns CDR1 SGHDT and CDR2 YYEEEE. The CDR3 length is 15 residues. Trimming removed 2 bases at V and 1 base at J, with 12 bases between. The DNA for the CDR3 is TGTGCCAGCAGCTTCGAGGGGCGGAGTAACTATGGCTACACCTTC. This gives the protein CASSFEGRSNYGYTF.

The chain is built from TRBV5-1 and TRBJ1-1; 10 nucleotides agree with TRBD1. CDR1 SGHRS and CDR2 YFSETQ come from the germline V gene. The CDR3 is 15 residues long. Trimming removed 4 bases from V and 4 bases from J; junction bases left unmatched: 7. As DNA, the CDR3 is TGCGCCAGCAGCGGACGACAGGGGGCGGTCACTGAAGCTTTCTTT. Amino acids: CASSGRQGAVTEAFF.

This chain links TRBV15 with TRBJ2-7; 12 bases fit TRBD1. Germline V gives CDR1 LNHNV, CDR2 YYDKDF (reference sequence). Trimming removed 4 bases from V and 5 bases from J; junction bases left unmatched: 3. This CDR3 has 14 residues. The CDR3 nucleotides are TGTGCCACCAGCATGGGGACAGGGGGCCACGAGCAGTACTTC. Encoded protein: CATSMGTGGHEQYF. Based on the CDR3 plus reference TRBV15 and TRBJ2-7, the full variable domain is DAMVIQNPRYQVTQFGKPVTLSCSQTLNHNVMYWYQQKSSQAPKLLFHYYDKDFNNEADTPDNFQSRRPNTSFCFLDIRSPGLGDTAMYLCATSMGTGGHEQYFGPGTRLTVT.

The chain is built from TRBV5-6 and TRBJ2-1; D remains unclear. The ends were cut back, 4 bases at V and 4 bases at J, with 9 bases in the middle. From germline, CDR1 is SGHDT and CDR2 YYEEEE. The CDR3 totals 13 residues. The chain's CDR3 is CASSHRRYNEQFF. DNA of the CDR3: TGTGCCAGCAGCCACCGAAGATACAATGAGCAGTTCTTC.

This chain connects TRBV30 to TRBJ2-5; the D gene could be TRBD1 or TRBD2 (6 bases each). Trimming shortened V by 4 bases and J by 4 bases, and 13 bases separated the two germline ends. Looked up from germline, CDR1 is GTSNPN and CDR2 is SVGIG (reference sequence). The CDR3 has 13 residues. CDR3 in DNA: TGTGCCTGGACCCGAGGGGGAGGAGAGACCCAGTACTTC. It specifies CAWTRGGGETQYF.

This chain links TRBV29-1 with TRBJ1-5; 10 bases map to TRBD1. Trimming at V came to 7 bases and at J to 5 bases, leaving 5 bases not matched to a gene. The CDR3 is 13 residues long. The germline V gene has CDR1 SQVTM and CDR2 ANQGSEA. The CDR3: CSAAGTGDQPQHF. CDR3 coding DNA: TGCAGCGCAGCCGGGACAGGGGATCAGCCCCAGCATTTT.

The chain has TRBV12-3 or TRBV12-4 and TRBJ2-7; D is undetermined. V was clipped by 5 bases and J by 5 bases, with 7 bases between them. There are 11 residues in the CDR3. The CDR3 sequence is CASSLRNEQYF. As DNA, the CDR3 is TGTGCCAGCAGTCTCAGGAACGAGCAGTACTTC.

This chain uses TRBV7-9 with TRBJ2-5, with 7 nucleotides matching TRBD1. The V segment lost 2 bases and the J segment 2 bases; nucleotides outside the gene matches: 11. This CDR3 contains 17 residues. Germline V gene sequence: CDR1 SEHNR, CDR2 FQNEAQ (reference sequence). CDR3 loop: CASSLKVLAGGQETQYF. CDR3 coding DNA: TGTGCCAGCAGCTTAAAGGTTTTGGCAGGGGGTCAAGAGACCCAGTACTTC.

The CDR3 sequence is CASSSPAGGFTDTQYF. The CDR3, as DNA: TGTGCCAGCAGCTCTCCCGCGGGAGGGTTCACAGATACGCAGTATTTT. This chain joins TRBV5-6 and TRBJ2-3, with TRBD2 matching over 9 bases. CDR1 and CDR2 (germline): SGHDT, YYEEEE. J was trimmed by 2 bases and V by 3 bases; bases with no gene match: 7. CDR3 length equals 16 residues.

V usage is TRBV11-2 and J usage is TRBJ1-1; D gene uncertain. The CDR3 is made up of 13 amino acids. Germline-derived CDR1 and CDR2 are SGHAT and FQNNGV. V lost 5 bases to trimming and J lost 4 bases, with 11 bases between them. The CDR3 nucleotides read TGTGCCAGCAGCCCTGGGTGGGGCACTGAAGCTTTCTTT. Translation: CASSPGWGTEAFF.

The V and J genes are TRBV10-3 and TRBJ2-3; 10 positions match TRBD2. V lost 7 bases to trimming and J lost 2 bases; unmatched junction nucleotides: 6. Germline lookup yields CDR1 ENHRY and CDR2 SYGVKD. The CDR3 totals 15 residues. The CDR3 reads CAIKELAGPTDTQYF. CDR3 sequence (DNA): TGTGCCATCAAGGAACTAGCGGGACCCACAGATACGCAGTATTTT.

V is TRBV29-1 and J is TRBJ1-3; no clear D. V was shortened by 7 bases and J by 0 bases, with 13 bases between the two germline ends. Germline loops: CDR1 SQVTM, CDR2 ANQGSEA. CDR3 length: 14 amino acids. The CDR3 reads CSATRPSSGNTIYF. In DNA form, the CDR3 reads TGCAGCGCTACCCGGCCTAGCTCTGGAAACACCATATATTTT.

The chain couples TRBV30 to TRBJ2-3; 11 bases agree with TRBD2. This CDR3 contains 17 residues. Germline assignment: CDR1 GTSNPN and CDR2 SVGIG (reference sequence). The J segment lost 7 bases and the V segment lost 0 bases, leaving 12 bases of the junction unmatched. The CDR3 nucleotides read TGTGCCTGGAGTGTACCAGTGGGACTAGCGGAAAGATATACGCAGTATTTT. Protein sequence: CAWSVPVGLAERYTQYF.

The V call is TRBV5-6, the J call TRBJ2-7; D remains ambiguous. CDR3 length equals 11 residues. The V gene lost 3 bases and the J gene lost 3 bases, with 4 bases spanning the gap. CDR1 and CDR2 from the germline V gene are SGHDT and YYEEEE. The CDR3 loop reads CASSYIYEQYF. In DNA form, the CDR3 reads TGTGCCAGCAGCTATATCTACGAGCAGTACTTC.

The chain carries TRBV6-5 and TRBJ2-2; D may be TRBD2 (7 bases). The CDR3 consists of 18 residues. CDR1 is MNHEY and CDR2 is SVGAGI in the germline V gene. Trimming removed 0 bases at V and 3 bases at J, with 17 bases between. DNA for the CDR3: TGTGCCAGCAGTTACTCGGGGGGGGCCATGGGTGACACCGGGGAGCTGTTTTTT. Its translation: CASSYSGGAMGDTGELFF.

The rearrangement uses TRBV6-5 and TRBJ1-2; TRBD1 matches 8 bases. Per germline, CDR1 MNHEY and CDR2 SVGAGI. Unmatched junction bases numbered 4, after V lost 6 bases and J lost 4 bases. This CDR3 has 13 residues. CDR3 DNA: TGTGCCAGCAGACGGGACAGGAGCTATGGCTACACCTTC. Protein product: CASRRDRSYGYTF.

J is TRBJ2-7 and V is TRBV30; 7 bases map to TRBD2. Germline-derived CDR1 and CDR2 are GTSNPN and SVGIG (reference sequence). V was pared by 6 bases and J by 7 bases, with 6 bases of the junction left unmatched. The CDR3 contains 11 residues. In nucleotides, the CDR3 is TGTGCCTGCTGGGGGAGGGTGGAGCAGTACTTC. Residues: CACWGRVEQYF. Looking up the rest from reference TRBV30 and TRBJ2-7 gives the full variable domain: SQTIHQWPATLVQPVGSPLSLECTVEGTSNPNLYWYRQAAGRGLQLLFYSVGIGQISSEVPQNLSASRPQDRQFILSSKKLLLSDSGFYLCACWGRVEQYFGPGTRLTVT.

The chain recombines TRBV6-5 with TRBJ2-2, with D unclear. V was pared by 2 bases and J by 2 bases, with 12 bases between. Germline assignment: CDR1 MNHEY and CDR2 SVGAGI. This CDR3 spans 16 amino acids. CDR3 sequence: CASSYRKVLNTGELFF. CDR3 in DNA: TGTGCCAGCAGTTACCGGAAAGTCCTCAACACCGGGGAGCTGTTTTTT.

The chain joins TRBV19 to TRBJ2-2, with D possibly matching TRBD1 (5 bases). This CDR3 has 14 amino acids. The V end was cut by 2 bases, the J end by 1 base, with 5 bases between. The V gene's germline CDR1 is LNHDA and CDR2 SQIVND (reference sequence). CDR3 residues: CASSITGNTGELFF. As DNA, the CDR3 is TGTGCCAGTAGTATAACAGGGAACACCGGGGAGCTGTTTTTT. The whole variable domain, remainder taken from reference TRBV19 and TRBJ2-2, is DGGITQSPKYLFRKEGQNVTLSCEQNLNHDAMYWYRQDPGQGLRLIYYSQIVNDFQKGDIAEGYSVSREKKESFPLTVTSAQKNPTAFYLCASSITGNTGELFFGEGSRLTVL.

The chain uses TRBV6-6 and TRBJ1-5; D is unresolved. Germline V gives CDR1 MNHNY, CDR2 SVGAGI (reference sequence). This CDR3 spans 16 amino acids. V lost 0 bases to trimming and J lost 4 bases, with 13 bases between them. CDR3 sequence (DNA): TGTGCCAGCAGTTACTCTTCGCAGAAGGGAAATCAGCCCCAGCATTTT. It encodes CASSYSSQKGNQPQHF.